Each of the 5 T cell receptor beta chains below was sequenced from the same sample in a study of CD8+ T cells in alopecia areata. After isolation, RNA underwent reverse transcription to generate cDNA as the sequencing template. Some clones are missing from TCRdb's copy, which holds only in-frame ones; the method was immunoSEQ multiplex PCR. This sample has hundreds of thousands of clones, with 50% to 60% found just once. The specimen comprised CD4+ T cells sorted from blood, sampled at week 0. Every receptor here comes from a human donor with alopecia areata.

The chain carries TRBV6-6 and TRBJ1-1; 11 nucleotides align to TRBD1. CDR3 length equals 16 residues. The germline CDR1 and CDR2 sequences are MNHNY and SVGAGI (reference sequence). The J segment lost 4 bases and the V segment lost 0 bases, leaving 4 bases of the junction unmatched. CDR3 region: CASSYSSGTGGTEAFF. The CDR3 coding sequence is TGTGCCAGCAGTTACTCGAGCGGGACAGGGGGCACTGAAGCTTTCTTT.

This clone showed up just a few times. The chain joins TRBV14 to TRBJ1-5; 8 bases match TRBD1. Germline values: CDR1 SGHDN, CDR2 FVKESK. The CDR3 is 12 residues long. The CDR3, as DNA: TGTTGGACAGGGTATGGCAATCAGCCCCAGCATTTT. It specifies CWTGYGNQPQHF.

This clone appeared once. The chain links TRBV5-1 to TRBJ2-5; perhaps D is TRBD1 or TRBD2 (5 bases each). V dropped 4 bases and J dropped 1 base, with 17 bases sitting between them. The length of the CDR3 is 16 residues. Germline CDR1 SGHRS, CDR2 YFSETQ. The CDR3 DNA reads as TGCGCCAGCAGCCTGCCACGGGACGGTTCCCAAGAGACCCAGTACTTC. Protein product: CASSLPRDGSQETQYF.

The V call is TRBV4-2, the J call TRBJ2-7; possibly TRBD2 for D (5 bases). V dropped 2 bases and J dropped 3 bases, with 14 bases sitting between them. The CDR3 contains 15 residues. CDR1 and CDR2 (germline): LGHNA, YNFKEQ. The CDR3 spells CASSQYFAGGYEQYF. For the CDR3, the DNA is TGTGCCAGCAGCCAATACTTTGCGGGCGGCTACGAGCAGTACTTC.

This sequence joins TRBV30 and TRBJ1-1; 8 bases line up with TRBD1. This CDR3 contains 14 residues. J lost 4 bases, V lost 3 bases, and 7 bases had no gene match. CDR1 GTSNPN and CDR2 SVGIG come from the germline V gene (reference sequence). The CDR3 reads CAWSRRQGITEAFF. The CDR3 bases are TGTGCCTGGAGCCGACGACAGGGGATCACTGAAGCTTTCTTT.